The text below deals with one T cell receptor (beta chain). Antigen: not known. Described time point: peripheral blood 6 weeks after treatment start. Patients yielded 1 to 8 samples each, pretreatment and on-treatment. Profiling relied on immunoSEQ multiplex PCR, and the TCRdb table lists in-frame clones only, not all of them. The sample has some 75,000 clones; around 93% are singletons. This sample was included in a study of PD-L1 blockade in urothelial cancer. Study context: Between 0 and 3 prior chemotherapy regimens had been given to patients. Study-wide findings and caveats: A pretreatment blood TCR clonality that fell below the median predicted better progression-free and overall survival.

The TCR was taken from an elderly woman with urothelial cancer. The sample here was PBMCs, taken around atezolizumab (anti-PD-L1) treatment.

CDR3 DNA sequence: TGTGCCAGCAGCTTGGTTGGGACAGCGTCCTACGAGCAGTACTTC. It translates to CASSLVGTASYEQYF. V usage is TRBV5-6 and J usage is TRBJ2-7; 7 bases align to TRBD1. The germline V gene has CDR1 SGHDT and CDR2 YYEEEE. V shed 0 bases, J shed 1 base, and the junction held 4 bases outside the gene matches. The CDR3 loop spans 15 amino acids. The full variable domain, completed using reference TRBV5-6 and TRBJ2-7, is DAGVTQSPTHLIKTRGQQVTLRCSPKSGHDTVSWYQQALGQGPQFIFQYYEEEERQRGNFPDRFSGHQFPNYSSELNVNALLLGDSALYLCASSLVGTASYEQYFGPGTRLTVT.